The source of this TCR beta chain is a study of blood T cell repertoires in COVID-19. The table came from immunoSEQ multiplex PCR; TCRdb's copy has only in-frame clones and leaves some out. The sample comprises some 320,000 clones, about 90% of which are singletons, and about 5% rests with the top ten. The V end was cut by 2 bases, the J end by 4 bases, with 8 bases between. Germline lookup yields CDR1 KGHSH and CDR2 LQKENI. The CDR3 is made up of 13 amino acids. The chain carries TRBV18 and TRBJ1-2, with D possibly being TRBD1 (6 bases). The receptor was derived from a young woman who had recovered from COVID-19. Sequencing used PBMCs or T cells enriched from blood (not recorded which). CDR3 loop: CASSPTDSYGYTF. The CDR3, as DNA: TGTGCCAGCTCACCAACGGACAGCTATGGCTACACCTTC.